These 20 T cell receptor beta chains share one sample of origin, sequenced in a study of response to subunit inactivated influenza vaccine. TCRdb used MiXCR to reprocess the RT-PCR reads, holding one entry per CDR3 protein. The sample lists a few hundred thousand distinct CDR3 sequences; 14% were seen once. Sequencing used PBMCs from blood, obtained 11 to 12 days after vaccination. The receptors here all came from a man aged 50-59 years who received an inactivated influenza vaccine.

In this sample, this clonotype turned up a few times. The chain carries TRBV10-3 and TRBJ2-1; possibly TRBD2 for D (5 bases). The CDR3 length is 15 residues. Trimming pared 4 bases from V and 5 bases from J, leaving 15 bases between. Germline V gene lookup returns CDR1 ENHRY and CDR2 SYGVKD. CDR3 nucleotides: TGTGCCATCAGTGGCCCAGGTTTCGGGAACAATGAGCAGTTCTTC. Translating gives CAISGPGFGNNEQFF.

This chain joins TRBV28 and TRBJ1-5, with D possibly TRBD1 on 6 matching bases. Germline values: CDR1 MDHEN, CDR2 SYDVKM. The CDR3 is 15 residues long. The V end was cut by 3 bases, the J end by 0 bases, with 9 bases between. CDR3 sequence (DNA): TGTGCCAGCAGTTTCTTCAGGGGTAGCAATCAGCCCCAGCATTTT. The encoded protein is CASSFFRGSNQPQHF.

The chain joins TRBV28 to TRBJ2-5, with TRBD2 matching 13 bases. The CDR3 is made up of 16 amino acids. After removal of 6 bases from V and 5 bases from J, the junction contained 9 bases not matched to a gene. CDR1 MDHEN and CDR2 SYDVKM come from the germline V gene. For the CDR3, the DNA is TGTGCCAGCAGCCACATACTAGCGGGGGGGCAGGAGACCCAGTACTTC. This codes for CASSHILAGGQETQYF.

This clonotype was found a few times. This sequence joins TRBV19 and TRBJ1-5, with a tentative D call TRBD1 (5 bases). The CDR3 sequence is 15 residues long. Trimming pared 5 bases from V and 4 bases from J, leaving 15 bases between. The germline gives CDR1 LNHDA, CDR2 SQIVND (reference sequence). The CDR3 spells CASSGVTGRNQPQHF. The DNA of the CDR3 is TGTGCCAGTAGTGGGGTCACGGGGCGTAATCAGCCCCAGCATTTT.

The J gene is TRBJ2-3, the V gene TRBV7-9; D unclear. There are 13 residues in the CDR3. The V end lost 3 bases, the J end lost 4 bases, and 8 bases lay between the germline ends. CDR1 and CDR2 (germline): SEHNR, FQNEAQ (reference sequence). CDR3: CASSFSRSDTQYF. CDR3 nucleotides: TGTGCCAGCAGCTTTTCTCGATCAGATACGCAGTATTTT.

The chain uses TRBV20-1 and TRBJ2-1; D unclear. Trimming stripped 2 bases from V and 10 bases from J, with 9 bases between. The CDR3 is 11 residues long. Germline assignment: CDR1 DFQATT and CDR2 SNEGSKA (reference sequence). The CDR3, as DNA: TGCAGTGCTAGACCCCCTACGGAGCAGTTCTTC. Translated, it gives CSARPPTEQFF.

This chain joins TRBV20-1 and TRBJ2-3, with TRBD2 identical over 11 bases. The CDR3 is made up of 14 amino acids. V was pared by 6 bases and J by 4 bases, with 6 bases of the junction left unmatched. CDR1 is DFQATT and CDR2 is SNEGSKA in the germline V gene (reference sequence). The CDR3, as DNA: TGCAGTGCGGTGACTAGCGGGATACCAGATACGCAGTATTTT. Its protein is CSAVTSGIPDTQYF.

Remarks on this clonotype: This may stem from a read error, because a much larger clone lies one nucleotide away. V gene TRBV5-1 combines with J gene TRBJ2-1, with unresolved D. Germline V CDR1 and CDR2: SGHRS, YFSETQ. This CDR3 is 14 amino acids long. For the CDR3, the DNA is TGCGCCAGCAGCTTGGGTGGGCAGCCCAATGAGCATTTCTTC. Its translation is CASSLGGQPNEHFF.

This clonotype came up a few times. The V gene is TRBV5-1, the J gene TRBJ2-1; 9 bases fit TRBD2. The junction had 7 bases not matched to a gene; V was cut back by 4 bases and J by 5 bases. Germline loops: CDR1 SGHRS, CDR2 YFSETQ. CDR3 length: 15 residues. The CDR3 spells CASSVAGALNNEQFF. DNA of the CDR3: TGCGCCAGCAGCGTAGCGGGAGCGCTTAACAATGAGCAGTTCTTC.

This clonotype was seen only a few times. The chain joins TRBV5-6 to TRBJ2-7; no definite D call. Germline V gene lookup returns CDR1 SGHDT and CDR2 YYEEEE. V was cut by 5 bases and J by 6 bases, with 27 bases left in between. The length of the CDR3 is 17 residues. CDR3 DNA: TGTGCCAGCAGACTTGGGGTACGTCACAGTACTCTCAGCGAGCAGTACTTC. Translated: CASRLGVRHSTLSEQYF.

For this clonotype: A read error may explain this, as a much larger clone is one base away. The genes are TRBV4-3 and TRBJ2-7; D tentatively fits TRBD1 or TRBD2 (5 bases each). Deletions cut 1 base from V and 4 bases from J, with 20 bases between. Germline V gives CDR1 LGHNA, CDR2 YSLEER. The CDR3 contains 17 residues. CDR3 nucleotides: TGCGCCAGCAGCCAAGCCTTCAGAACCGGGACCCGGTACGAGCAGTACTTC. Translating it yields CASSQAFRTGTRYEQYF.

This clonotype was observed a few times. The rearrangement joins TRBV11-1 to TRBJ2-5; perhaps TRBD1 as D (6 bases). This CDR3 is built from 18 residues. V lost 5 bases and J 2 bases, leaving 24 bases between the germline ends. CDR1 and CDR2 (germline): SGHAT, FQDESV (reference sequence). DNA for the CDR3: TGTGCCAGCAGCAAAAGGGGGAACCTTGTGGGGCAACAAGAGACCCAGTACTTC. Encoded protein: CASSKRGNLVGQQETQYF. Full variable domain (outside the CDR3, taken from reference TRBV11-1 and TRBJ2-5): EAEVAQSPRYKITEKSQAVAFWCDPISGHATLYWYRQILGQGPELLVQFQDESVVDDSQLPKDRFSAERLKGVDSTLKIQPAELGDSAMYLCASSKRGNLVGQQETQYFGPGTRLLVL.

This clonotype was seen a handful of times. The J gene is TRBJ2-3, the V gene TRBV10-3, with TRBD1 matching over 10 bases. CDR3 length: 15 amino acids. V was clipped by 0 bases and J by 4 bases; unmatched bases: 1. The V gene's germline CDR1 is ENHRY and CDR2 SYGVKD. The CDR3 nucleotides read TGTGCCATCAGTGAGTCAGGGACAGGGGCAGATACGCAGTATTTT. Its translation is CAISESGTGADTQYF.

This clonotype was seen a few times. The rearrangement links TRBV12-3 or TRBV12-4 to TRBJ2-6; the D gene is possibly TRBD1 (6 bases). CDR3 length: 15 amino acids. V lost 6 bases and J 0 bases, leaving 9 bases between the germline ends. The CDR3 is CASRDSSSGANVLTF. For the CDR3, the DNA is TGTGCCAGCAGGGACAGTTCCTCTGGGGCCAACGTCCTGACTTTC.

The table lists this clonotype with a few counts. The chain combines TRBV12-3 or TRBV12-4 with TRBJ1-2; no firm D call. The V gene lost 3 bases and the J gene lost 2 bases, with 7 bases spanning the gap. The CDR3 extends over 13 amino acids. This CDR3 is CASSFKENYGYTF. Here the CDR3 DNA reads TGTGCCAGCAGTTTCAAGGAGAACTATGGCTACACCTTC.

In its sample, this clonotype was seen a few times. The rearrangement links TRBV25-1 to TRBJ2-5, with unresolved D. V gave up 2 bases and J gave up 4 bases, with 11 bases separating them. This CDR3 contains 14 residues. The germline CDR1 and CDR2 sequences are MGHDK and SYGVNS. CDR3 nucleotides: TGTGCCAGCAGTGAACGAGAAGGTGTAGAGACCCAGTACTTC. It specifies CASSEREGVETQYF. The entire variable domain, with the rest obtained from reference TRBV25-1 and TRBJ2-5, is as follows: EADIYQTPRYLVIGTGKKITLECSQTMGHDKMYWYQQDPGMELHLIHYSYGVNSTEKGDLSSESTVSRIRTEHFPLTLESARPSHTSQYLCASSEREGVETQYFGPGTRLLVL.

The genes are TRBV12-3 or TRBV12-4 and TRBJ1-3, with TRBD1 as a possible D gene (5 bases). V was clipped by 3 bases and J by 5 bases, with 11 bases between them. This CDR3 contains 14 residues. The CDR3 region is CASSFSGGRNTIYF. In nucleotides, the CDR3 is TGTGCCAGCAGTTTCTCTGGGGGACGAAACACCATATATTTT.

In this sample, this clonotype turned up a few times. The CDR3 nucleotides are TGTGCCAGCAGCCGCGGGAGGGCCAGGGGTATTGACACTGAAGCTTTCTTT. Translation gives CASSRGRARGIDTEAFF. J is TRBJ1-1 and V is TRBV7-2; D is possibly TRBD1 (6 bases). Germline CDR1 is SGHTA and CDR2 is FQGNSA. Trimming cost V 5 bases and J 3 bases, with 22 bases left between them. CDR3 length equals 17 residues.

This chain joins TRBV6-5 and TRBJ2-7; D unresolved. CDR3 length equals 16 residues. Germline CDR1 is MNHEY and CDR2 is SVGAGI. Trimming took 2 bases from V and 7 from J, leaving 21 bases between them. The CDR3 region is CASSYGETPLLGEQYF. DNA of the CDR3: TGTGCCAGCAGTTACGGAGAGACCCCTTTATTGGGTGAGCAGTACTTC.

This chain uses TRBV2 with TRBJ1-6; D is perhaps TRBD1 (6 bases). This CDR3 spans 17 amino acids. In germline, CDR1 is SNHLY, CDR2 FYNNEI. V dropped 0 bases and J dropped 8 bases, with 17 bases sitting between them. CDR3 protein: CASSEAGGLGPDSPLHF. The CDR3 bases are TGTGCCAGCAGTGAAGCGGGGGGGCTGGGACCGGATTCACCCCTCCACTTT.